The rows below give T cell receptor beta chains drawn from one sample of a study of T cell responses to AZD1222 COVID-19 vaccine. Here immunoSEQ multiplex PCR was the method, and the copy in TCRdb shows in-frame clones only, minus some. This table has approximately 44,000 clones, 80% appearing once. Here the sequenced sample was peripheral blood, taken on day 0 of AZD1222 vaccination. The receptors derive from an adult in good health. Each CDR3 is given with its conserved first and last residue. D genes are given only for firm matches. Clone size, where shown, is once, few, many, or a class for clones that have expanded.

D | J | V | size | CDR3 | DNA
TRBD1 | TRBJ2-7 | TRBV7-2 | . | CASSGTGGNEQYF | TGTGCCAGCAGCGGGACAGGGGGTAACGAGCAGTACTTC
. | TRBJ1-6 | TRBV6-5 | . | CASSIGLTPLHF | TGTGCCAGCAGCATTGGATTAACACCCCTCCACTTT
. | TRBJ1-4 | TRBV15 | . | CATSRFQGFGNTNEKLFF | TGTGCCACCAGCAGGTTCCAGGGTTTTGGGAACACTAATGAAAAACTGTTTTTT
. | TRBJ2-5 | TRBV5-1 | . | CATRGVWGETQYF | TGCGCCACCAGAGGCGTGTGGGGTGAGACCCAGTACTTC
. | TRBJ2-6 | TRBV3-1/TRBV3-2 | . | CASSQDSRPGANVLTF | TGTGCCAGCAGCCAAGATTCGCGCCCTGGGGCCAACGTCCTGACTTTC
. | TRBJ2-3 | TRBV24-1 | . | CATSGAGRDTQYF | TGTGCCACCTCAGGGGCAGGGCGGGATACGCAGTATTTT
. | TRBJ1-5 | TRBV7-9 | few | CASSEQVNQPQHF | TGTGCCAGCAGCGAGCAGGTAAATCAGCCCCAGCATTTT
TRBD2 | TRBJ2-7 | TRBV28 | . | CASSFPSPGLAGGTSYEQYF | TGTGCCAGCAGTTTCCCGAGTCCGGGACTAGCGGGGGGCACCAGCTACGAGCAGTACTTC
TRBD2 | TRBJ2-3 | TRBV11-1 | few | CASSLALSGSTDTQYF | TGTGCCAGCAGCTTAGCGCTCAGCGGGAGTACAGATACGCAGTATTTT
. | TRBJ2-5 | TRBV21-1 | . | CASSTPWRIQETQYF | TGTGCCAGCAGCACCCCGTGGCGGATCCAAGAGACCCAGTACTTC
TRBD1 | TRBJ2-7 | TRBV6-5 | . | CASSLVQGANEQYF | TGTGCCAGCAGTTTGGTTCAGGGGGCCAACGAGCAGTACTTC
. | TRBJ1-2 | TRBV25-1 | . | CASSVGNNYGYTF | TGTGCCAGCAGTGTAGGGAATAACTATGGCTACACCTTC
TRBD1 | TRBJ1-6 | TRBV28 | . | CASITHQGVNSPLHF | TGTGCCAGCATCACTCACCAGGGGGTTAATTCACCCCTCCACTTT
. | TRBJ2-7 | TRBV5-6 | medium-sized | CASSLSGRGSEQYF | TGTGCCAGCAGCTTGTCGGGAAGAGGGAGCGAGCAGTACTTC
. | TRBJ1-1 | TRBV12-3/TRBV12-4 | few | CASSLSQDTEAFF | TGTGCCAGCAGTTTAAGCCAAGACACTGAAGCTTTCTTT
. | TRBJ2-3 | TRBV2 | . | CASSGEGRQGRTDTQYF | TGTGCCAGCAGTGGGGAGGGGAGACAGGGGAGGACAGATACGCAGTATTTT
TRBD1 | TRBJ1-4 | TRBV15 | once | CATSRDRGLSEKLFF | TGTGCCACCAGCAGGGACAGGGGGCTAAGTGAAAAACTGTTTTTT
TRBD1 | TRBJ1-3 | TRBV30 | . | CAWSLGQGYGNTIYF | TGTGCCTGGAGTCTAGGACAGGGTTACGGAAACACCATATATTTT
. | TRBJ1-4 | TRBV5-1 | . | CASSPEPDEKLFF | TGCGCCAGCAGCCCCGAGCCAGATGAAAAACTGTTTTTT
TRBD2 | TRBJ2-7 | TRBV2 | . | CASSLGGAPSYEQYF | TGTGCCAGCAGTCTCGGGGGGGCTCCCTCCTACGAGCAGTACTTC
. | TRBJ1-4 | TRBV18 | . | CASSPLKTTNEKLFF | TGTGCCAGCTCACCACTCAAGACGACTAATGAAAAACTGTTTTTT
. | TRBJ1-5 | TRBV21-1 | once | CASSKTSSPGGQPQHF | TGTGCCAGCAGCAAGACGTCCTCCCCAGGGGGCCAGCCCCAGCATTTT
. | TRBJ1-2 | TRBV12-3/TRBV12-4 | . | CASSRVLHYGYTF | TGTGCCAGCAGCAGGGTCTTACACTATGGCTACACCTTC
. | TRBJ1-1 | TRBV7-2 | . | CASSPAGGNTEAFF | TGTGCCAGCAGCCCAGCGGGGGGGAACACTGAAGCTTTCTTT
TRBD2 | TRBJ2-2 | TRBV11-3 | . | CASSLISGGVLFF | TGTGCCAGCAGCTTAATTTCGGGGGGTGTGCTGTTTTTT
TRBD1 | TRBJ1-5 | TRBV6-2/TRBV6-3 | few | CASSLGTGVVSNQPQHF | TGTGCCAGCAGTTTGGGGACAGGGGTTGTGAGCAATCAGCCCCAGCATTTT
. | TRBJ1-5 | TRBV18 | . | CASSPEEDQPQHF | TGTGCCAGCTCACCCGAAGAGGATCAGCCCCAGCATTTT
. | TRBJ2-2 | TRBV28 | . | CASSRQPEQGELFF | TGTGCCAGCAGTAGACAACCCGAGCAGGGGGAGCTGTTTTTT
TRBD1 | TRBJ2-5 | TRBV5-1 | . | CASSLTGGETQYF | TGCGCCAGCAGCTTGACAGGGGGGGAGACCCAGTACTTC
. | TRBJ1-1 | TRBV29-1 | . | CSSGDGRTYTEAFF | TGCAGCAGTGGCGACGGGCGGACGTACACTGAAGCTTTCTTT
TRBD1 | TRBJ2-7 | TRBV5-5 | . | CASSLGPVRQGSREQYF | TGTGCCAGCAGCTTGGGGCCCGTGCGACAGGGAAGTAGGGAGCAGTACTTC
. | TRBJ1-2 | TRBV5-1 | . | CASSLVEGTYGYTF | TGCGCCAGCAGCTTGGTGGAGGGCACATATGGCTACACCTTC
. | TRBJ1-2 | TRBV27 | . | CASSPWSGMRNGYTF | TGTGCCAGCAGTCCCTGGTCAGGGATGAGGAATGGCTACACCTTC
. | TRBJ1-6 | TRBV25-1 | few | CASSRQVDNSPLHF | TGTGCCAGCAGTAGACAGGTGGATAATTCACCCCTCCACTTT
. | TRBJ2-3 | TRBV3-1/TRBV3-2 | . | CASSHGAGGADTQYF | TGTGCCAGCAGCCACGGAGCGGGTGGGGCAGATACGCAGTATTTT
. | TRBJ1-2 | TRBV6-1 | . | CASSEENRVGYGYTF | TGTGCCAGCAGTGAAGAGAACAGGGTGGGGTATGGCTACACCTTC
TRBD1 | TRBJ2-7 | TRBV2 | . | CASRGDRTGVSYEQYF | TGTGCCAGCAGGGGGGACCGGACAGGGGTCTCCTACGAGCAGTACTTC
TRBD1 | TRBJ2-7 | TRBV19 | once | CASGDRGHEQYF | TGTGCCAGCGGGGACAGGGGGCATGAGCAGTACTTC
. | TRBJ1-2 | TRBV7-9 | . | CASSLERGIGGYTF | TGTGCCAGCAGCTTAGAGAGGGGGATTGGAGGCTACACCTTC
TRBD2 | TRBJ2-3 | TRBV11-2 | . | CASSPHPPSGGPDTQYF | TGTGCCAGCAGCCCCCACCCCCCTAGCGGGGGGCCGGATACGCAGTATTTT
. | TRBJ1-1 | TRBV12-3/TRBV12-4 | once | CASSRDTDSEAFF | TGTGCCAGCAGCCGGGACACGGACTCTGAAGCTTTCTTT
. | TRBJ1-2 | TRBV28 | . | CASSFSDPAYGYTF | TGTGCCAGCAGTTTTTCTGACCCAGCCTATGGCTACACCTTC
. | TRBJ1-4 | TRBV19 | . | CASSIGKWRATNEKLFF | TGTGCCAGTAGTATAGGGAAATGGAGAGCAACTAATGAAAAACTGTTTTTT
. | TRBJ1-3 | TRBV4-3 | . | CASSHDTSGNTIYF | TGCGCCAGCAGCCATGACACCTCTGGAAACACCATATATTTT
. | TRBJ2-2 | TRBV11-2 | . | CASSPGGGELFF | TGTGCCAGCAGTCCCGGGGGCGGGGAGCTGTTTTTT
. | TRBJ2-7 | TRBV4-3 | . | CASSQGTRTAGNEQYF | TGCGCCAGCAGCCAAGGCACCAGGACTGCGGGAAACGAGCAGTACTTC
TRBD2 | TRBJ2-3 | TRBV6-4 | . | CASSDVAGGSTDTQYF | TGTGCCAGCAGTGACGTGGCGGGGGGAAGCACAGATACGCAGTATTTT